The sequence of this T cell receptor beta chain was determined in a study of blood T cell repertoires in COVID-19 (TCRdb year 2020). The study in broad terms: Collaborator samples came from the United States, Italy and Spain and covered acute and convalescent phases of COVID-19. The prospective study material was composed of cDNA or gDNA derived from T cells, B-cell-depleted T cells, or PBMCs. The dataset comprised deeply sampled blood TCRbeta repertoires from subjects exposed to, actively infected with, or recovered from COVID-19. The repertoires were made available in a free public database intended to serve as a resource for research on the immune response to SARS-CoV-2. Samples were obtained from the ongoing ImmuneRACE study (first 160 participants) and from some 1,300 subjects provided by 6 global collaborators. A de-identified subject ID, COVID-19 status, age in years and sex were almost always included in the sample metadata. Where available, HLA class I and class II types were taken from metadata supplied by the sample provider and were not determined by assay-based typing. Broader findings and caveats from the paper: The quantity of clinical and demographic metadata differed by source and by participant and was supplied without curation.

To note about this clone: Its antigen is not yet known. Base quality data are lacking; no much larger clone is found one base away.

The V and J ends are trimmed by 4 bases and 4 bases, leaving 12 bases between them. The CDR3 spans 15 residues, from the cysteine through the phenylalanine. Here the CDR3 DNA is all that survives: 45 bases in frame from base 1. CDR1 is given as SGHRS and CDR2 as YFSETQ, both from the germline V gene. TCRbeta CDR3 regions were amplified from genomic DNA using the immunoSEQ Assay, a bias-controlled multiplex PCR. As for the original processing: The number of nucleated cells in each sample was estimated from the amplification of reference gene primers within the assay. Sequence reads were collapsed and filtered to measure the absolute abundance of every unique TCRbeta CDR3 rearrangement. For each sample, productive Simpson clonality was calculated as the square root of Simpson's diversity index across productive rearrangements. Entries here come from immuneACCESS through TCRdb and include only in-frame sequences with V and J called. Some clones fail to appear in such tables; in the studies checked, an unresolved V gene covers under half of the shortfall, and the cause of the remainder is unknown. The V and J calls and clone size were taken over from that table, and D and trimming were inferred from the DNA. In this sample the table shows hundreds of thousands of clones, approximately 84% of which occur a single time. The leading ten clones occupy approximately 3% of the sample.

Participants in the prospective study were aged roughly 18 to 89 years, lived in 24 United States geographic areas, and enrolled through a virtual design. Cohort assignment in the prospective study relied on participant-reported clinical history from a screening survey and a study questionnaire. Recovered participants in ImmuneRACE Cohort 3 were defined by two consecutive negative NP/OP PCR tests, clearance by a healthcare professional, or resolution of symptoms. Each participant in the prospective study had whole blood, serum and a nasopharyngeal or oropharyngeal swab collected by mobile phlebotomists. Prospective study participants could optionally give additional blood draws and questionnaires over an approximately two-month period. Prospective study blood samples were shipped either frozen or at room temperature before DNA extraction.

The source is a woman aged 25 to 45 who had recovered from COVID-19. Source material: PBMCs or T cells enriched from blood (not recorded which). The chain is assembled from TRBV5-1 and TRBJ2-6; TRBD1 is a weak D gene call, 6 bases matching. The nucleotides are TGCGCCAGCAGCGATACAGGGTCGGGGGCCAACGTCCTGACTTTC. Its protein is CASSDTGSGANVLTF.